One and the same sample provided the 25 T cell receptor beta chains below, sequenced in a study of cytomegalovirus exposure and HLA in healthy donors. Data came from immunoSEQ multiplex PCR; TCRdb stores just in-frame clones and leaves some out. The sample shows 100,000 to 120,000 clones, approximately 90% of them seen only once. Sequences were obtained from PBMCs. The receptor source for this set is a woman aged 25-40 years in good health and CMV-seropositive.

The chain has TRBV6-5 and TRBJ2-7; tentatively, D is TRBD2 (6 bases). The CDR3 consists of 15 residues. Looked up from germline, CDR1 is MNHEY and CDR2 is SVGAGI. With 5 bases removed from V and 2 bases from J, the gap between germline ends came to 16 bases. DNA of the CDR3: TGTGCCAGCAGTCTTCAATTTAGCGGTGCCTACGAGCAGTACTTC. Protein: CASSLQFSGAYEQYF.

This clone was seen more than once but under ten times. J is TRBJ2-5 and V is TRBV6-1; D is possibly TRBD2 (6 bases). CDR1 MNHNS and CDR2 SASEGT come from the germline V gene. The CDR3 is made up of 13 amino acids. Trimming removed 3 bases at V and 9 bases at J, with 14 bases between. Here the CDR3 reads CASSESARGAQYF. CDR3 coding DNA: TGTGCCAGCAGTGAGTCAGCGCGCGGGGCCCAGTACTTC.

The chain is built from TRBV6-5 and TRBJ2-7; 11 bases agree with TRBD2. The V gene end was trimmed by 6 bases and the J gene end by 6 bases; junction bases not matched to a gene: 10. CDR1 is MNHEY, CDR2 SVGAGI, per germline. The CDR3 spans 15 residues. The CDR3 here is CASSLSLAGDSEQYF. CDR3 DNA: TGTGCCAGCAGCTTGTCACTAGCGGGAGACAGCGAGCAGTACTTC.

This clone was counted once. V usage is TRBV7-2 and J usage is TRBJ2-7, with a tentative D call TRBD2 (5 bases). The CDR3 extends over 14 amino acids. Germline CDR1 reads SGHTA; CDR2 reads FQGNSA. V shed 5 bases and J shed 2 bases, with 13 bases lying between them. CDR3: CASSLVMGAYEQYF. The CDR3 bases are TGTGCCAGCAGCCTCGTGATGGGAGCCTACGAGCAGTACTTC.

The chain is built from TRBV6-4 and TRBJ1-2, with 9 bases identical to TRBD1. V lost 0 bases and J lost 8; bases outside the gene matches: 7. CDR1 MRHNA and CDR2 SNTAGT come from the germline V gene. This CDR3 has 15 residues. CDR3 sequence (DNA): TGTGCCAGCAGTGACTCGGGACAGGGAATCAGCGGCTACACCTTC. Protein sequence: CASSDSGQGISGYTF.

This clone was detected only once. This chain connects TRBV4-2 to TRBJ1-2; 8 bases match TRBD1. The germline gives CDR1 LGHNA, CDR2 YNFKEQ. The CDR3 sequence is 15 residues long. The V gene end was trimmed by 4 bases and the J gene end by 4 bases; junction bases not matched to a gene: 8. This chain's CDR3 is CASSRKTGVGYGYTF. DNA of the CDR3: TGTGCCAGCAGCCGGAAGACAGGGGTGGGCTATGGCTACACCTTC.

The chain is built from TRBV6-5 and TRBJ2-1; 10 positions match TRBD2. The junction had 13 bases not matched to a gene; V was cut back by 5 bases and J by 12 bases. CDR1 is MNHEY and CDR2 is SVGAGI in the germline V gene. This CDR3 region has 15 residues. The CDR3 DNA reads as TGTGCCAGCAGTACATCTAGCGGGAGACCCGGTGGGCAGTTCTTC. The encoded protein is CASSTSSGRPGGQFF.

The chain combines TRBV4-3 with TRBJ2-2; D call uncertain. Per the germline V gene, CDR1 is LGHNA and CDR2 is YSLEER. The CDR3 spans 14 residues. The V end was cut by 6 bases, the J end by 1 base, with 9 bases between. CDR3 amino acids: CASSPTRNTGELFF. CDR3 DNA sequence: TGCGCCAGCAGTCCAACCAGGAACACCGGGGAGCTGTTTTTT.

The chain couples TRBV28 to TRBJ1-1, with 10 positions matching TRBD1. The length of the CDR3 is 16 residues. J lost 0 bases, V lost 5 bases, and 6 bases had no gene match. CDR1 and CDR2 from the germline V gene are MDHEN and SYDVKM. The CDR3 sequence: CASSHDRGLLNTEAFF. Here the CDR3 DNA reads TGTGCCAGCAGTCATGACAGGGGGCTTTTGAACACTGAAGCTTTCTTT.

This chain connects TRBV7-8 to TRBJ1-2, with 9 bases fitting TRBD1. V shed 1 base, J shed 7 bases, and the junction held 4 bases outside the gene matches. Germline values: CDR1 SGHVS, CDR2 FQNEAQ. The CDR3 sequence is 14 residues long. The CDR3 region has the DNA TGTGCCAGCAGCTTAGGGACAGGGGCACCTGGCTACACCTTC. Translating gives CASSLGTGAPGYTF.

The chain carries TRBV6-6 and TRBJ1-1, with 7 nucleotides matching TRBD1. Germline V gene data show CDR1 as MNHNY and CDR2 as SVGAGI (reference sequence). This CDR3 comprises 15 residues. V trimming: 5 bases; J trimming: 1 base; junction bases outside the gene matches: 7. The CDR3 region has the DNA TGTGCCAGCAGTCCCTCCGGGACAGCGAACACTGAAGCTTTCTTT. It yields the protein CASSPSGTANTEAFF.

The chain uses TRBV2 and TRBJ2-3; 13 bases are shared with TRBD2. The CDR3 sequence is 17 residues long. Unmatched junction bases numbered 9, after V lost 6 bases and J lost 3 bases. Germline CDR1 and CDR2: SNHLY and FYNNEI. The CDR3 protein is CASSPGLAGALTDTQYF. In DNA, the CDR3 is TGTGCCAGCAGCCCCGGACTAGCGGGGGCCCTGACAGATACGCAGTATTTT.

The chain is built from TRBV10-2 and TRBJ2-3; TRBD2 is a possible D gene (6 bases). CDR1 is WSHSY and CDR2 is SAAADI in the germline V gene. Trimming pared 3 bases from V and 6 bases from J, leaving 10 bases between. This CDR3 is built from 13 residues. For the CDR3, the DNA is TGCGCCAGCAGTGACGGGGGTGGGGATACGCAGTATTTT. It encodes CASSDGGGDTQYF.

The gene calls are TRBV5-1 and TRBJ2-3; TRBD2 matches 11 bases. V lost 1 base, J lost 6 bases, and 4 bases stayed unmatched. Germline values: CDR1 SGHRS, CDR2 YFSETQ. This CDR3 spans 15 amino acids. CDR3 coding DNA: TGCGCCAGCAGCTTGACCCTAGCGGGAGGTGATACGCAGTATTTT. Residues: CASSLTLAGGDTQYF.

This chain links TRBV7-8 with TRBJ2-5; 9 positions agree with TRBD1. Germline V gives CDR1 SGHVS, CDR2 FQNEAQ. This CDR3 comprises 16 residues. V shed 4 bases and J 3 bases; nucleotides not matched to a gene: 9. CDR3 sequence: CASSSPDRTGEETQYF. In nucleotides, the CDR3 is TGTGCCAGCAGCTCACCCGACCGGACAGGGGAAGAGACCCAGTACTTC. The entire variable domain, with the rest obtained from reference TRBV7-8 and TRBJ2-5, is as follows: GAGVSQSPRYKVAKRGQDVALRCDPISGHVSLFWYQQALGQGPEFLTYFQNEAQLDKSGLPSDRFFAERPEGSVSTLKIQRTQQEDSAVYLCASSSPDRTGEETQYFGPGTRLLVL.

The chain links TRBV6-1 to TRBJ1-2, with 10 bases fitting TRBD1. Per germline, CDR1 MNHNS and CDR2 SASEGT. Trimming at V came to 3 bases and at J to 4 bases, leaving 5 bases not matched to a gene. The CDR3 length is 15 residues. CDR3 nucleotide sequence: TGTGCCAGCAGTGATCGACAGGGGGCTCGCTATGGCTACACCTTC. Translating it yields CASSDRQGARYGYTF.

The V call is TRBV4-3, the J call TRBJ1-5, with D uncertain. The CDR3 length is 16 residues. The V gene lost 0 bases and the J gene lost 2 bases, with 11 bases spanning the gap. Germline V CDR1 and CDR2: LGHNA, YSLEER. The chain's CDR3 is CASSQDWRGGNQPQHF. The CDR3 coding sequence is TGCGCCAGCAGCCAAGATTGGAGAGGAGGCAATCAGCCCCAGCATTTT.

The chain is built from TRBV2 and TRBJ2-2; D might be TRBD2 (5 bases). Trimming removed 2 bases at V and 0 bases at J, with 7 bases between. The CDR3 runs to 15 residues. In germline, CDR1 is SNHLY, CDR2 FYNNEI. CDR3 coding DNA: TGTGCCAGCAGTGAAAGGACTTCGAACACCGGGGAGCTGTTTTTT. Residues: CASSERTSNTGELFF.

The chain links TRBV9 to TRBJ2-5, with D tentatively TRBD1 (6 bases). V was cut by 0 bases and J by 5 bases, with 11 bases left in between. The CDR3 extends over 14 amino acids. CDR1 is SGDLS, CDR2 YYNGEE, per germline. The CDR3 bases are TGTGCCAGCAGCGTAGCAGGGGTAGGCGAGACCCAGTACTTC. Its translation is CASSVAGVGETQYF. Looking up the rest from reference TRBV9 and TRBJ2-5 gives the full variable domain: DSGVTQTPKHLITATGQRVTLRCSPRSGDLSVYWYQQSLDQGLQFLIQYYNGEERAKGNILERFSAQQFPDLHSELNLSSLELGDSALYFCASSVAGVGETQYFGPGTRLLVL.

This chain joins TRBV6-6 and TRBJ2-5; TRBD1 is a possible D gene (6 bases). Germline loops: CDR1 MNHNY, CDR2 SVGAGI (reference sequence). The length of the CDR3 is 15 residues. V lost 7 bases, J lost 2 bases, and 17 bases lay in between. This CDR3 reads CASTPRGGFQETQYF. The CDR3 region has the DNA TGTGCCAGCACCCCCAGAGGGGGTTTTCAAGAGACCCAGTACTTC.

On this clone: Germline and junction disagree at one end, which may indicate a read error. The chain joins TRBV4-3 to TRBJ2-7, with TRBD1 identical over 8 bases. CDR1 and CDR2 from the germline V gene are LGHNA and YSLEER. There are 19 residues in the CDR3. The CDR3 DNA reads TGCGCCAGCAGCCAAGTCGGCAAGGGAACGGACAGGGAGACCTATGAGCAGTACTTC. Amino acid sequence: CASSQVGKGTDRETYEQYF.

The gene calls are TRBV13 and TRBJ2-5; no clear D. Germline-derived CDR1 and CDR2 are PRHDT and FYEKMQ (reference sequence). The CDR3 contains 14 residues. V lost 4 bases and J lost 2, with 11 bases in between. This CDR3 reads CASSSGELQETQYF. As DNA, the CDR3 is TGTGCCAGCAGCTCAGGCGAACTTCAAGAGACCCAGTACTTC.

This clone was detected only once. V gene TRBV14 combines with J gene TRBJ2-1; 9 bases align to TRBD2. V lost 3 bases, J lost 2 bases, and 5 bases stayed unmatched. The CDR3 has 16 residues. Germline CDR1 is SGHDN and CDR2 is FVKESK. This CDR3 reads CASSHFSGSPYNEQFF. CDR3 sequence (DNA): TGTGCCAGCAGCCATTTTAGCGGGAGTCCCTACAATGAGCAGTTCTTC.

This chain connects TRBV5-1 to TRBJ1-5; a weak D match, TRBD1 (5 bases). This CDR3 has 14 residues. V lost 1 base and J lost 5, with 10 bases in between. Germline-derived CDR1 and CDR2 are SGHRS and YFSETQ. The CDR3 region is CASSLSGSDQPQHF. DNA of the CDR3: TGCGCCAGCAGCTTGTCAGGGTCGGATCAGCCCCAGCATTTT.

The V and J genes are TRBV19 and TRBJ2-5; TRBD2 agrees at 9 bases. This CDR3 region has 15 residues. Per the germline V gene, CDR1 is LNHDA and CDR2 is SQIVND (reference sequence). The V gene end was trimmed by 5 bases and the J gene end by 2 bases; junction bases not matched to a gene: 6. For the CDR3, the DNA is TGTGCCAGTAGTCAAAAGCGGGGGGCTCAAGAGACCCAGTACTTC. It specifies CASSQKRGAQETQYF.